This paragraph reports one TCR beta chain. What it recognizes is unknown. Clones were sequenced by immunoSEQ multiplex PCR, and TCRdb holds only the in-frame ones, with some missing. The data show about 350,000 clones, just over 90% seen once. This record comes from a study of Ad26.COV2.S vaccination and SARS-CoV-2 variants. Study-wide results and caveats: In TCR breadth and depth analyses, total T cell responses may have been underestimated. Reported findings describe substantial breadth in spike-specific CD8+ and CD4+ T cell responses following vaccination.

This CDR3 is 15 amino acids long. Germline loops: CDR1 LNHDA, CDR2 SQIVND (reference sequence). The V end lost 3 bases, the J end lost 8 bases, and 19 bases lay between the germline ends. This clonotype was sampled from a human donor who had recovered from COVID-19. The sample was peripheral blood, taken after recovery from COVID-19. The rearrangement joins TRBV19 to TRBJ1-2, with D perhaps TRBD1 (5 bases). The CDR3 coding sequence is TGTGCCAGTAGTATGACCGGGACGTTGGGGTGGGGCTACACCTTC. Translating gives CASSMTGTLGWGYTF.